This passage covers 25 T cell receptor beta chains from one sample sequenced in a study of cytomegalovirus exposure and HLA in healthy donors. The primer mix had 60 Vbeta and 13 Jbeta primers. Libraries were prepared by immunoSEQ multiplex PCR; TCRdb keeps only in-frame clonotypes and omits some of them. The data contain a few hundred thousand clones, 70% to 80% of them singletons. Input material: PBMCs. The receptor set was obtained from a man aged 40-49 years in good health and CMV-seronegative.

V gene TRBV18 combines with J gene TRBJ1-5; weak D call: TRBD1 (5 bases). The CDR3 runs 15 residues. V dropped 3 bases and J dropped 5 bases, with 14 bases sitting between them. CDR1 is KGHSH and CDR2 is LQKENI in the germline V gene. The CDR3 loop reads CASSPYDGGDQPQHF. DNA of the CDR3: TGTGCCAGCTCACCTTACGACGGGGGAGATCAGCCCCAGCATTTT.

This clone occurred once. The chain has TRBV2 and TRBJ2-1; 8 nucleotides agree with TRBD2. Trimming took 8 bases from V and 6 from J; bases not matched to a gene: 12. Germline values: CDR1 SNHLY, CDR2 FYNNEI. This CDR3 is 15 amino acids long. The CDR3 sequence is CASFLLGLGGNEQFF. As DNA, the CDR3 is TGTGCCAGCTTCCTCCTGGGACTAGGGGGCAATGAGCAGTTCTTC.

The J gene is TRBJ1-1, the V gene TRBV11-2, with 8 bases aligning to TRBD1. The V gene's germline CDR1 is SGHAT and CDR2 FQNNGV. J lost 3 bases, V lost 2 bases, and 5 bases had no gene match. CDR3 length: 15 residues. The CDR3 sequence is CASSLSRGLYTEAFF. DNA for the CDR3: TGTGCCAGCAGCTTAAGCAGGGGGCTGTACACTGAAGCTTTCTTT.

V and J are TRBV28 and TRBJ1-5, with 8 bases that match TRBD1. The V and J ends lost 2 bases and 4 bases, in that order; junction bases with no gene match: 1. Germline values: CDR1 MDHEN, CDR2 SYDVKM. CDR3 length: 14 residues. The CDR3 nucleotides are TGTGCCAGCAGTTTACGACAGGGGAATCAGCCCCAGCATTTT. Its protein is CASSLRQGNQPQHF.

V and J are TRBV7-3 and TRBJ2-2; tentatively, D is TRBD1 (6 bases). The V end was cut by 2 bases, the J end by 4 bases, with 8 bases between. The CDR3 loop spans 14 amino acids. Germline CDR1 and CDR2: SGHTA and FQGTGA. The CDR3 spells CASSLLDSTGELFF. The CDR3 nucleotides read TGTGCCAGCAGCTTACTGGACAGCACCGGGGAGCTGTTTTTT.

The chain has TRBV28 and TRBJ2-7, with D possibly being TRBD1 (7 bases). V shed 2 bases and J shed 3 bases, with 17 bases lying between them. This CDR3 has 16 amino acids. Looked up from germline, CDR1 is MDHEN and CDR2 is SYDVKM. The chain's CDR3 is CASSLRGQRAFYEQYF. CDR3 sequence (DNA): TGTGCCAGCAGTTTAAGGGGGCAGCGGGCCTTCTACGAGCAGTACTTC.

The V and J genes are TRBV5-3 and TRBJ2-7, with 11 bases matching TRBD2. TRBV5-3 has ORF status, its function being uncertain. CDR3 size: 17 residues. Losses at the gene ends were 7 bases for V and 3 bases for J; bases not matched to a gene: 15. The CDR3 sequence is CARAKGLADPPGYEQYF. The DNA for the CDR3 is TGTGCCAGAGCCAAGGGACTAGCGGACCCCCCGGGCTACGAGCAGTACTTC.

The CDR3 bases are TGTGCCAGCAGCGTCGGACAGGGGATGGGTGAGCAGTTCTTC. The encoded protein is CASSVGQGMGEQFF. The gene calls are TRBV9 and TRBJ2-1; 9 bases fit TRBD1. Trimming cost V 2 bases and J 9 bases; bases outside gene matches: 6. The CDR3 extends over 14 amino acids. The germline V gene has CDR1 SGDLS and CDR2 YYNGEE.

The rearrangement uses TRBV28 and TRBJ1-3; the D is unclear. The germline CDR1 and CDR2 sequences are MDHEN and SYDVKM. Trimming took 1 base from V and 3 from J, leaving 16 bases between them. The CDR3 is 17 residues long. The CDR3 is CASSLYVVEGVGNTIYF. CDR3 DNA: TGTGCCAGCAGTTTATATGTGGTGGAGGGTGTTGGAAACACCATATATTTT.

The genes are TRBV13 and TRBJ2-1; possibly TRBD2 for D (6 bases). Germline V gives CDR1 PRHDT, CDR2 FYEKMQ (reference sequence). This CDR3 region has 15 residues. V lost 5 bases and J lost 5, with 16 bases in between. The CDR3 loop is CASSPTRGGNNEQFF. The DNA of the CDR3 is TGTGCCAGCAGCCCGACGCGGGGTGGGAACAATGAGCAGTTCTTC.

The chain recombines TRBV30 with TRBJ2-1, with 9 bases fitting TRBD2. Germline V lookup: CDR1 GTSNPN, CDR2 SVGIG (reference sequence). V dropped 3 bases and J dropped 2; count of bases not matched to a gene: 2. CDR3 length: 14 residues. The CDR3 loop reads CAWSGTSPYNEQFF. CDR3 in DNA: TGTGCCTGGAGCGGGACTAGCCCCTACAATGAGCAGTTCTTC.

The J gene is TRBJ2-5, the V gene TRBV11-3; 12 positions match TRBD1. Germline V CDR1 and CDR2: SGHNT, YENEEA. CDR3 length: 16 amino acids. The trim removed 5 bases at V and 0 bases at J, leaving 4 bases unmatched. The CDR3 bases are TGTGCCAGCAGCCAAGGGACAGGGGGCAACCAAGAGACCCAGTACTTC. This gives the protein CASSQGTGGNQETQYF.

The gene calls are TRBV28 and TRBJ1-5; perhaps TRBD1 as D (5 bases). Germline values: CDR1 MDHEN, CDR2 SYDVKM. Trimming shortened V by 8 bases and J by 4 bases, and 12 bases separated the two germline ends. This CDR3 is built from 13 residues. The CDR3 protein is CASVAQGNQPQHF. The CDR3 DNA reads as TGTGCCAGCGTCGCTCAGGGAAATCAGCCCCAGCATTTT.

The chain recombines TRBV5-5 with TRBJ1-4; D gene ambiguous. Germline V gene sequence: CDR1 SGHKS, CDR2 YYEKEE (reference sequence). Trimming took off 2 bases at V and 8 bases at J, with 16 bases between the two ends. The CDR3 is 15 amino acids. CDR3 sequence (DNA): TGTGCCAGCAGCTTTATCGCAAGCGGAGGCGAAAAACTGTTTTTT. Protein sequence: CASSFIASGGEKLFF.

The CDR3 reads CASIDRVNAEAFF. The CDR3, as DNA: TGTGCCAGTATCGACAGGGTGAATGCTGAAGCTTTCTTT. The chain is built from TRBV6-5 and TRBJ1-1; TRBD1 matches at 7 bases. The J segment lost 6 bases and the V segment lost 9 bases, leaving 10 bases of the junction unmatched. The CDR3 runs to 13 residues. CDR1 and CDR2 (germline): MNHEY, SVGAGI.

The V call is TRBV28, the J call TRBJ1-4; D uncertain. Germline CDR1 reads MDHEN; CDR2 reads SYDVKM. Deletions cut 2 bases from V and 0 bases from J, with 7 bases between. The CDR3 loop spans 15 amino acids. Here the CDR3 DNA reads TGTGCCAGCAGTTTAGGTACAGCAACTAATGAAAAACTGTTTTTT. This gives the protein CASSLGTATNEKLFF.

This clone was detected once. V and J are TRBV6-5 and TRBJ1-2, with TRBD1 matching over 7 bases. This CDR3 has 12 residues. CDR1 is MNHEY, CDR2 SVGAGI, per germline. V shed 6 bases and J 5 bases; nucleotides not matched to a gene: 3. The CDR3 DNA sequence: TGTGCCAGCAGCGGGGACAGTTATGGCTACACCTTC. Its protein is CASSGDSYGYTF.

This CDR3 reads CASSPRDTDTQYF. The CDR3, as DNA: TGTGCCAGTAGTCCCAGGGACACAGATACGCAGTATTTT. This rearrangement joins TRBV19 to TRBJ2-3; perhaps TRBD1 as D (5 bases). The length of the CDR3 is 13 residues. Germline CDR1 and CDR2: LNHDA and SQIVND (reference sequence). V was trimmed by 5 bases and J by 2 bases, leaving 8 bases between them.

This clone occurred a few times. CDR3 bases: TGTGCCAGCGGGTTGGAACAGGGAAGAAATCAGCCCCAGCATTTT. This sequence encodes CASGLEQGRNQPQHF. This chain links TRBV2 with TRBJ1-5, with a weak D call TRBD1 (6 bases). V was cut by 8 bases and J by 4 bases, with 18 bases left in between. The CDR3 spans 15 residues. Germline V CDR1 and CDR2: SNHLY, FYNNEI.

The CDR3 is CASSSGQYTDTQYF. CDR3 nucleotide sequence: TGTGCCAGCAGCTCGGGACAGTACACAGATACGCAGTATTTT. The chain joins TRBV7-2 to TRBJ2-3, with TRBD1 identical over 7 bases. Germline CDR1 and CDR2: SGHTA and FQGNSA. There are 14 residues in the CDR3. V trimming: 4 bases; J trimming: 2 bases; junction bases outside the gene matches: 3.

The chain carries TRBV5-1 and TRBJ1-6; no clear D gene. Germline V lookup: CDR1 SGHRS, CDR2 YFSETQ. Trimming stripped 4 bases from V and 0 bases from J, with 11 bases between. CDR3 length: 16 residues. CDR3 amino acids: CASSPNSGSYNSPLHF. CDR3 in DNA: TGCGCCAGCAGCCCTAATTCGGGCTCCTATAATTCACCCCTCCACTTT.

The sample holds a few counts of this clone. The V call is TRBV28, the J call TRBJ1-1; 9 bases are shared with TRBD1. CDR1 and CDR2 from the germline V gene are MDHEN and SYDVKM. This CDR3 has 11 residues. The V and J ends lost 9 bases and 8 bases, in that order; junction bases with no gene match: 4. CDR3 sequence reads: CASWDREEAFF. CDR3 nucleotides: TGTGCCAGTTGGGACAGGGAAGAAGCTTTCTTT.

The genes are TRBV7-2 and TRBJ1-1, with 9 bases matching TRBD1. Germline CDR1 and CDR2: SGHTA and FQGNSA. The CDR3 length is 15 residues. V gave up 0 bases and J gave up 8 bases; unmatched junction bases: 7. This CDR3 is CASSLAPGTGLEAFF. The CDR3 DNA reads as TGTGCCAGCAGCTTAGCGCCGGGGACAGGGCTCGAAGCTTTCTTT.

The V call is TRBV2, the J call TRBJ2-7, with D perhaps TRBD2 (5 bases). Trimming pared 1 base from V and 2 bases from J, leaving 12 bases between. The CDR3 length is 15 residues. The V gene's germline CDR1 is SNHLY and CDR2 FYNNEI. As DNA, the CDR3 is TGTGCCAGCAGTGAAGGAAGAGGGCCCGCCTACGAGCAGTACTTC. This sequence encodes CASSEGRGPAYEQYF. Based on the CDR3 plus reference TRBV2 and TRBJ2-7, the full variable domain is EPEVTQTPSHQVTQMGQEVILRCVPISNHLYFYWYRQILGQKVEFLVSFYNNEISEKSEIFDDQFSVERPDGSNFTLKIRSTKLEDSAMYFCASSEGRGPAYEQYFGPGTRLTVT.

The chain uses TRBV13 and TRBJ2-7; D is unresolved. V lost 3 bases to trimming and J lost 0 bases, with 15 bases between them. The CDR3 runs 16 residues. Looked up from germline, CDR1 is PRHDT and CDR2 is FYEKMQ (reference sequence). The CDR3 DNA reads as TGTGCCAGCAGCTTTGGCGTCCGGCAGGCCTCCTACGAGCAGTACTTC. Translated, it gives CASSFGVRQASYEQYF.